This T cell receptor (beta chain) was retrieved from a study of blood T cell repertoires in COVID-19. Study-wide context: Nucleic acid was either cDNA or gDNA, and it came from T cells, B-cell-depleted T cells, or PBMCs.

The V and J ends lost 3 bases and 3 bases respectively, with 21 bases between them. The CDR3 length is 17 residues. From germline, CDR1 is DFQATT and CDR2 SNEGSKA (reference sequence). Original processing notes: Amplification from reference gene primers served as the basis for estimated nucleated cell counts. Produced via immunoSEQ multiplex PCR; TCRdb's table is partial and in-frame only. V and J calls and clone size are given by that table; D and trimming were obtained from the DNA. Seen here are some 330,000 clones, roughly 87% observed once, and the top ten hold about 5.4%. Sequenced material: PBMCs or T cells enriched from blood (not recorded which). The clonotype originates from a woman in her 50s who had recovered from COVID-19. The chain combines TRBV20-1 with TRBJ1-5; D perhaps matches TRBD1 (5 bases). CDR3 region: CSASGGGGEWTNQPQHF. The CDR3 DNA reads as TGCAGTGCTAGTGGAGGTGGAGGGGAATGGACCAATCAGCCCCAGCATTTT.